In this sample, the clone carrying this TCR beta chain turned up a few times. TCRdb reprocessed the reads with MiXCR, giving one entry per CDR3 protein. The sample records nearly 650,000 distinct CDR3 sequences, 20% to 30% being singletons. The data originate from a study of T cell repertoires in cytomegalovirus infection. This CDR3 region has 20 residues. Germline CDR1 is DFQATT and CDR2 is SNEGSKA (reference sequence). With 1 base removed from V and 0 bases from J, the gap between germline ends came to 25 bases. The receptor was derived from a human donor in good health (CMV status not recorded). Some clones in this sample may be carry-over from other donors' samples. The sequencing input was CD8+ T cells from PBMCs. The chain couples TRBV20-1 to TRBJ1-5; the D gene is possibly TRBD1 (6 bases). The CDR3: CSARAPYRDNQPISNQPQHF. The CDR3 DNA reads TGCAGTGCTAGAGCACCATATCGGGACAACCAACCTATTAGCAATCAGCCCCAGCATTTT.